This TCR beta chain was identified in a study of T-cell reconstitution after alpha-beta-depleted transplantation in children. Study-level results: The origin of alpha-beta T cells about two months after transplant was reportedly several hundred expanded graft clones. At day 60, the high TCRbeta diversity found in some patients originated from recipient T cells and thymic progenitors that had survived. T-cell numbers and diversity one year post-transplant derived largely from freshly generated T cells.

The TCRbeta library incorporated unique molecular identifiers. TCRdb recomputed calls from the PCR reads with MiXCR, one row per CDR3 protein. The table includes 28,000 or so distinct CDR3 sequences, 15% to 20% detected once. Germline V gene sequence: CDR1 SGHRS, CDR2 YFSETQ. Trimming cost V 3 bases and J 7 bases; bases outside gene matches: 7. CDR3 size: 16 residues. This clonotype has at least ten counts. Its antigen is still unknown. Sequences were derived from PBMCs, mostly from graft donor cells, sampled 60 days after TCRalphabeta/CD19-depleted stem cell transplant. The V and J genes are TRBV5-1 and TRBJ2-2; 12 bases line up with TRBD2. The receptor was isolated from a male patient between 2 and 10 years old who had a stem cell transplant for acute lymphoblastic leukemia, so the T cells may come from the graft donor. In nucleotides, the CDR3 is TGCGCCAGCAGCTACTCTAGCGGGGGGGCCTTCGGGGAGCTGTTTTTT. It yields the protein CASSYSSGGAFGELFF.